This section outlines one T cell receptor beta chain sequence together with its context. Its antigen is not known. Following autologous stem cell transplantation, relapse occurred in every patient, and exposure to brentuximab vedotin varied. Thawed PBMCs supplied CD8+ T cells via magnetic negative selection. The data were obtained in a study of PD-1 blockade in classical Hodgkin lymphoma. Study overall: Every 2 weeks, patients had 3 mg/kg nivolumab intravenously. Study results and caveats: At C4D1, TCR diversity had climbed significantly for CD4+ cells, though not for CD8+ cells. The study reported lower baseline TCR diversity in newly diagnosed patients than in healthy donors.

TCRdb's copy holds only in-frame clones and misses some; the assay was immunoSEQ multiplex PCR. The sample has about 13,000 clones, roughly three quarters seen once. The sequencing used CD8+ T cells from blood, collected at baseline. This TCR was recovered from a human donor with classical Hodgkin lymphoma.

The CDR3 coding sequence is TGTGCCAGCAGCGTAGCTATAGCTAACGGGGACATCTCCTACGAGCAGTACTTC. Its translation: CASSVAIANGDISYEQYF. V is TRBV9 and J is TRBJ2-7, with D possibly matching TRBD1 (6 bases). The ends were cut back, 0 bases at V and 0 bases at J, with 19 bases in the middle. Looked up from germline, CDR1 is SGDLS and CDR2 is YYNGEE. The CDR3 consists of 18 residues.